This T cell receptor beta chain derives from a study of T cell repertoires in cytomegalovirus infection. For the study at large: Evidence of both CMV infection and a matching HLA type came from public TCR beta signatures.

This clonotype was seen at least ten times. What it binds is unknown. Study findings and constraints: There were carriers of CMV plus the relevant HLA, and cumulative public TCR beta family frequency identified them. The ex vivo response was dominated by HLA-C-restricted CMV-specific TCR beta clonotypes.

From germline, CDR1 is SGHVS and CDR2 FNYEAQ. Deletions cut 5 bases from V and 1 base from J, with 21 bases between. The CDR3 has 18 residues. TCRdb passed the reads through MiXCR, listing each CDR3 protein once. The sample carries fewer than 850,000 distinct CDR3 sequences, 25% to 35% recorded once. The clonotype was recovered from a human donor in good health (CMV status not recorded). Some clones in this sample may be carry-over from other donors' samples. The rearrangement joins TRBV7-6 to TRBJ2-1, with D tentatively TRBD2 (6 bases). The sample in question was cultured CD8+ T cells from PBMCs, obtained from culture after CMV antigen stimulation. CDR3 sequence: CASSPYAPPGESYNEQFF. In nucleotides, the CDR3 is TGTGCCAGCAGCCCTTATGCCCCTCCGGGGGAGTCCTACAATGAGCAGTTCTTC. The full variable domain, completed using reference TRBV7-6 and TRBJ2-1, is GAGVSQSPRYKVTKRGQDVALRCDPISGHVSLYWYRQALGQGPEFLTYFNYEAQQDKSGLPNDRFSAERPEGSISTLTIQRTEQRDSAMYRCASSPYAPPGESYNEQFFGPGTRLTVL.